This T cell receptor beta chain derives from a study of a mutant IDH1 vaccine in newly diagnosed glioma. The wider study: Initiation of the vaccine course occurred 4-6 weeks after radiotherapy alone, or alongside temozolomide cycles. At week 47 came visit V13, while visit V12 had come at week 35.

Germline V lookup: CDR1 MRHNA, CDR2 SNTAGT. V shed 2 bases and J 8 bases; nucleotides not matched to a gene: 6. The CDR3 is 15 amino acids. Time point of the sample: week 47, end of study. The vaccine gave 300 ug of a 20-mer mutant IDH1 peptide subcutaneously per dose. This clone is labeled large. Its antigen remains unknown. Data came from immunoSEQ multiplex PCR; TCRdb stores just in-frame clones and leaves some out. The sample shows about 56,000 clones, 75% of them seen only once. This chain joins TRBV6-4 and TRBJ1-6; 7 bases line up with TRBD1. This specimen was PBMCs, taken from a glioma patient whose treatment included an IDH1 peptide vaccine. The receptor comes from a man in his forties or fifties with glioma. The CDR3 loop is CASSDTRQGHSPLHF. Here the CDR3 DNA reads TGTGCCAGCAGTGACACCCGACAGGGCCATTCACCCCTCCACTTT.